This T cell receptor beta chain was recovered during a study of T cell responses to AZD1222 COVID-19 vaccine. The germline V and J ends were trimmed by 0 bases and 0 bases, with 9 bases remaining between them. Germline loops: CDR1 MNHEY, CDR2 SVGEGT. This CDR3 has 15 residues. Points on this clone: Its antigen remains unknown.

Study-level results: Spike-specific TCR breadth and depth were elevated following two AZD1222 doses.

The protocol was immunoSEQ multiplex PCR, while the TCRdb copy is restricted to in-frame clones and leaves out a portion. This table has roughly 87,000 clones, roughly 86% appearing once. This receptor was identified in an adult who received the AZD1222 COVID-19 vaccine. Here the sequenced sample was peripheral blood, taken 28 days after the second AZD1222 dose. This rearrangement joins TRBV6-2 or TRBV6-3 to TRBJ2-7; weak D call: TRBD2 (5 bases). The CDR3 spells CASSYSLGSSYEQYF. CDR3 coding DNA: TGTGCCAGCAGTTACTCTCTGGGGAGCTCCTACGAGCAGTACTTC.